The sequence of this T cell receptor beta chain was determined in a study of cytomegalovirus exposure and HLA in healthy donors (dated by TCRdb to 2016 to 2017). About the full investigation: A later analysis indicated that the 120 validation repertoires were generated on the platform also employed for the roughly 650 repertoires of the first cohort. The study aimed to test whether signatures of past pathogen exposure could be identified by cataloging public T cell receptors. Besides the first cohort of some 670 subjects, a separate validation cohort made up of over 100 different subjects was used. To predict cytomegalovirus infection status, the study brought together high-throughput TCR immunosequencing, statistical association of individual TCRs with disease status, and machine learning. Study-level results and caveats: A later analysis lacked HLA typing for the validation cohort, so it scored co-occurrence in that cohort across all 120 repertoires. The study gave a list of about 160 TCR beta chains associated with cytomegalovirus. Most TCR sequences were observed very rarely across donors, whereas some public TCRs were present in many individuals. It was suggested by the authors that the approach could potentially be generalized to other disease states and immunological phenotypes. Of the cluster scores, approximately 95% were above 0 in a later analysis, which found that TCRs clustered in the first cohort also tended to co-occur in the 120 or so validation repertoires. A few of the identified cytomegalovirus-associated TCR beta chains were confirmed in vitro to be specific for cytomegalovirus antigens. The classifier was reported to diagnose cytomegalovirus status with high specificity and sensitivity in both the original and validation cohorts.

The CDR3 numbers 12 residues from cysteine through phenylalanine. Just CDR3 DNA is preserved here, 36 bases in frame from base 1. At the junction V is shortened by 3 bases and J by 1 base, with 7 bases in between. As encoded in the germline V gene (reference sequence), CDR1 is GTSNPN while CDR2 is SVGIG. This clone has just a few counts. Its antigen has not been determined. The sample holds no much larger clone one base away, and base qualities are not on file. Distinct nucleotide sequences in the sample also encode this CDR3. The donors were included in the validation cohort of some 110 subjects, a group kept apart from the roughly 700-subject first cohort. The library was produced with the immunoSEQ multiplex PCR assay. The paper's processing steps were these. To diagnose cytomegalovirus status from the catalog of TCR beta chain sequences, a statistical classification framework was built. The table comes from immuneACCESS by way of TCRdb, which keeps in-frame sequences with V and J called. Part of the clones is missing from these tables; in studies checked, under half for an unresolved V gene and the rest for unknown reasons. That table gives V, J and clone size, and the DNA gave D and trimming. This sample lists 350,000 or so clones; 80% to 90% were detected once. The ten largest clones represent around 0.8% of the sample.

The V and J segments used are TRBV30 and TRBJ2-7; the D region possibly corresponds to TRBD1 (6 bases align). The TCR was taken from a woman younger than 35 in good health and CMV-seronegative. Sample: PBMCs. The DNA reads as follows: TGTGCCTGGAGCAGGGGTTCCTACGAGCAGTACTTC. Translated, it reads CAWSRGSYEQYF.